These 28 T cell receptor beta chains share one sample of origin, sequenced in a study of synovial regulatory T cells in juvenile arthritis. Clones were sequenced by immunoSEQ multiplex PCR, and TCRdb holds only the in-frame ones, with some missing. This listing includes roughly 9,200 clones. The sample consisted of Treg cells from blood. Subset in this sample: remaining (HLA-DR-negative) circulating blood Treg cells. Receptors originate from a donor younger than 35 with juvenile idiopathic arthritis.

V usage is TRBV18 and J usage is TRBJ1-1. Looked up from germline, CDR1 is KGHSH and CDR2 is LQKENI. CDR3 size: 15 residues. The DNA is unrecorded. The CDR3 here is CASSPPYTRNTEAFF.

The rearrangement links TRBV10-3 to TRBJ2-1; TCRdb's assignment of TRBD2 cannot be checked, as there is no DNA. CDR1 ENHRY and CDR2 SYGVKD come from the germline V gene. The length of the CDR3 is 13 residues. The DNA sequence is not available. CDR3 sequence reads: CAISLAGYNEQFF.

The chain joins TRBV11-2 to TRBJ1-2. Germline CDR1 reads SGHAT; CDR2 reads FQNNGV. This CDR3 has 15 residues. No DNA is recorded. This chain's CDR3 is CASSLGSDANYGYTF.

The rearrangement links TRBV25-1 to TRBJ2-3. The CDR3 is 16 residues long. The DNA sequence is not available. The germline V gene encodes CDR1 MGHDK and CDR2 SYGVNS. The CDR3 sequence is CASSESRGRLTDTQYF.

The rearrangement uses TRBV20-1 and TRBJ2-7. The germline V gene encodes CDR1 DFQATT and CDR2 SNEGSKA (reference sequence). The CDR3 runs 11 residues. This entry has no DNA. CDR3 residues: CSAKLAYEQYF.

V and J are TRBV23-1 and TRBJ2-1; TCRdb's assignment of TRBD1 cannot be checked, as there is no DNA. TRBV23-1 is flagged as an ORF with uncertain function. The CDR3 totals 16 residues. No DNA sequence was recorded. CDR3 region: CASSQTGTGDYNEQFF.

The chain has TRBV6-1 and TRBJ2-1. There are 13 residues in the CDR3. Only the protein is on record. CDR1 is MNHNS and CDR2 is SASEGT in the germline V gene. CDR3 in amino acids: CASRGRGRHEQFF.

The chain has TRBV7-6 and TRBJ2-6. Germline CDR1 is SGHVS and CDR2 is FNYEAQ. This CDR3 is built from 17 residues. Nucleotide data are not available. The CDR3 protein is CASSRGPLTAGANVLTF.

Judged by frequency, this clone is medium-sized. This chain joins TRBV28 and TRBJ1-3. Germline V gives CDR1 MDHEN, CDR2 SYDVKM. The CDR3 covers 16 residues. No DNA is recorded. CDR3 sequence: CASSLSGRSSGNTIYF. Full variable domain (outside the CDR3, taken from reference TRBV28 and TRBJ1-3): DVKVTQSSRYLVKRTGEKVFLECVQDMDHENMFWYRQDPGLGLRLIYFSYDVKMKEKGDIPEGYSVSREKKERFSLILESASTNQTSMYLCASSLSGRSSGNTIYFGEGSWLTVV.

The CDR3 sequence: CASSQRTSGSSYEQYF. The J gene is TRBJ2-7, the V gene TRBV4-2; with no DNA, the TCRdb D assignment of TRBD2 cannot be verified. Looked up from germline, CDR1 is LGHNA and CDR2 is YNFKEQ. There are 16 residues in the CDR3. The nucleotide record is missing.

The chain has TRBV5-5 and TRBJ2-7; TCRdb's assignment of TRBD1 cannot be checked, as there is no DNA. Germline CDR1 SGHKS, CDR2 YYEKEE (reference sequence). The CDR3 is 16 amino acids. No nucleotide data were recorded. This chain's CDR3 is CASSDRQGRPFYEQYF.

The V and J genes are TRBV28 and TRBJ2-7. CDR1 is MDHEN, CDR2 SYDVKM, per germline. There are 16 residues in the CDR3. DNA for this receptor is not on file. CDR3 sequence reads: CASSYPQGPRMPEQYF.

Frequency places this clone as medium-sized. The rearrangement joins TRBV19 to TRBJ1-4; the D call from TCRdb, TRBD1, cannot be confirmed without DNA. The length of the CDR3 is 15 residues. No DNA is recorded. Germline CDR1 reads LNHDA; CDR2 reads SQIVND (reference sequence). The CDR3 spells CASSSPGQGRQKLFF.

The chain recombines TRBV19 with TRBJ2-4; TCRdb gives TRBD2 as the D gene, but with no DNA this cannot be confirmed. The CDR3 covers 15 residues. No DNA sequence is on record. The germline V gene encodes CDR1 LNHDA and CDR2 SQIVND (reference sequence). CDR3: CASQIGRSGSNIQYF.

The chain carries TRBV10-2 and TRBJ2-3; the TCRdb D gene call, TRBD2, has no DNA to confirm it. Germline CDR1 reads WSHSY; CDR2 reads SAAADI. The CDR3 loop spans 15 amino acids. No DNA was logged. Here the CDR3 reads CASRVTSGHTDTQYF.

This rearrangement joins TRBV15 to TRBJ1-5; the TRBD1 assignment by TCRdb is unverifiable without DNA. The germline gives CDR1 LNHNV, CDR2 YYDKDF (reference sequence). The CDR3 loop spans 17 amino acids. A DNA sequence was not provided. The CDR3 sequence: CATSPIQGFDSNQPQHF.

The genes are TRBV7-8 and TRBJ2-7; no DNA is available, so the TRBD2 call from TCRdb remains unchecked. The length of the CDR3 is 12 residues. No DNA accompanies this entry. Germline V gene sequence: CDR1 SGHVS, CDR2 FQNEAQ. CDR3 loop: CASSTDRGSPFV.

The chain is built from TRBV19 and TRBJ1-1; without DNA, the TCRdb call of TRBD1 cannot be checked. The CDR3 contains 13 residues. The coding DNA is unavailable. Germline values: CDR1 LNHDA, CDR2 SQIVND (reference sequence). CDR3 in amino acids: CASSPIGAAEAFF.

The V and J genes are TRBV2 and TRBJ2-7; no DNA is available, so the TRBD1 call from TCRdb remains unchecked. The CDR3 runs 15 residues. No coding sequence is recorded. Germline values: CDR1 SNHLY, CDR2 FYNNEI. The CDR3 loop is CASSDPHRVTYEQYF.

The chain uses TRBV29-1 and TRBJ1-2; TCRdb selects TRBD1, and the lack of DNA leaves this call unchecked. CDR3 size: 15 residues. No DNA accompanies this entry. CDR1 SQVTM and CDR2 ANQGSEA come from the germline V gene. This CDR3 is CSVVKQGLEHYGYTF.

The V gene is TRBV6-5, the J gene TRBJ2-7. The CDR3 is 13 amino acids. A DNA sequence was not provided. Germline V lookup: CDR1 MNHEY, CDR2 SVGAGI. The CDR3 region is CASSYSHSYEQYF.

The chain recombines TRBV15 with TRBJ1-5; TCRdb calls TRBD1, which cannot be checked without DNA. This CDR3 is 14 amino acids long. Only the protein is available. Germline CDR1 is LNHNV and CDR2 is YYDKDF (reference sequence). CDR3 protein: CATSNDRVNQPQHF.

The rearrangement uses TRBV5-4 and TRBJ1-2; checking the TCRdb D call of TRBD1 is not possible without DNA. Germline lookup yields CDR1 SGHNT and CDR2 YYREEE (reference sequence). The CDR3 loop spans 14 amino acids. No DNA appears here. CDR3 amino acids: CASRSGTLNYGYTF. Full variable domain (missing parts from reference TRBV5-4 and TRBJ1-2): ETGVTQSPTHLIKTRGQQVTLRCSSQSGHNTVSWYQQALGQGPQFIFQYYREEENGRGNFPPRFSGLQFPNYSSELNVNALELDDSALYLCASRSGTLNYGYTFGSGTRLTVV.

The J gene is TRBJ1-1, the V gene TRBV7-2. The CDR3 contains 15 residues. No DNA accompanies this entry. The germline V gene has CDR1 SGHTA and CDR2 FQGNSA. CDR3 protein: CASSFYLRGPTEAFF.

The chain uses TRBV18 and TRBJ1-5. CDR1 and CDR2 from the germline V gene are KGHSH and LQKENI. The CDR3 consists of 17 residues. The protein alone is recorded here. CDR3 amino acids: CASSPPGWGTSNQPQHF.

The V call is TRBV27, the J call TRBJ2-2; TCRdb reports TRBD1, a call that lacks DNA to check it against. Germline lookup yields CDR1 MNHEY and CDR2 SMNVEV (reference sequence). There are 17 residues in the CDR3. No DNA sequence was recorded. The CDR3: CASSLAPGQGHTGELFF.

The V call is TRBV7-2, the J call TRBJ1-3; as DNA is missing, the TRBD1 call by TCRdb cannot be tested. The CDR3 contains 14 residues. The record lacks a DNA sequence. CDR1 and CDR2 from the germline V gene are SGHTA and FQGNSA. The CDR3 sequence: CASSRRGRGNTIYF. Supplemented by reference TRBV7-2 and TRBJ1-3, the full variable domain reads GAGVSQSPSNKVTEKGKDVELRCDPISGHTALYWYRQSLGQGLEFLIYFQGNSAPDKSGLPSDRFSAERTGGSVSTLTIQRTQQEDSAVYLCASSRRGRGNTIYFGEGSWLTVV.

The CDR3 reads CASSSAARTYQETQYF. The chain uses TRBV7-9 and TRBJ2-5. Germline V gives CDR1 SEHNR, CDR2 FQNEAQ (reference sequence). CDR3 length: 16 residues. The record lacks a DNA sequence. Based on the CDR3 plus reference TRBV7-9 and TRBJ2-5, the full variable domain is DTGVSQNPRHKITKRGQNVTFRCDPISEHNRLYWYRQTLGQGPEFLTYFQNEAQLEKSRLLSDRFSAERPKGSFSTLEIQRTEQGDSAMYLCASSSAARTYQETQYFGPGTRLLVL.